These 10 T cell receptor beta chains were sequenced from one sample in a study of a mutant IDH1 vaccine in newly diagnosed glioma. Indicated time point: week 5, during vaccination. With topical imiquimod, each dose of the vaccine consisted of 300 ug of mutant IDH1 20-mer peptide. Profiled with immunoSEQ multiplex PCR; TCRdb holds only in-frame clones, not every one. Here the sample spans about 53,000 clones, approximately 79% being singletons. Their cognate antigens are unknown. This specimen was PBMCs, taken from a glioma patient whose treatment included an IDH1 peptide vaccine. The receptors originated from a woman younger than 35 with glioma. Some clones in this sample may be carry-over from other donors' samples.

The chain couples TRBV5-4 to TRBJ2-7, with 7 positions matching TRBD2. The germline V gene has CDR1 SGHNT and CDR2 YYREEE (reference sequence). CDR3 length equals 15 residues. After removal of 0 bases from V and 3 bases from J, the junction contained 6 bases not matched to a gene. The CDR3 coding sequence is TGTGCCAGCAGCTTGGGGTGGCGGGAGAACTACGAGCAGTACTTC. Protein sequence: CASSLGWRENYEQYF.

This chain joins TRBV30 and TRBJ1-4, with TRBD1 as a possible D gene (6 bases). The CDR3 is made up of 12 amino acids. V was shortened by 3 bases and J by 7 bases, with 9 bases between the two germline ends. Germline CDR1 is GTSNPN and CDR2 is SVGIG (reference sequence). The CDR3 loop is CAWSQDSEKLFF. The DNA for the CDR3 is TGTGCCTGGAGCCAGGACAGTGAAAAACTGTTTTTT. Combining the CDR3 with reference TRBV30 and TRBJ1-4 gives the whole variable domain SQTIHQWPATLVQPVGSPLSLECTVEGTSNPNLYWYRQAAGRGLQLLFYSVGIGQISSEVPQNLSASRPQDRQFILSSKKLLLSDSGFYLCAWSQDSEKLFFGSGTQLSVL.

The J gene is TRBJ1-2, the V gene TRBV2; TRBD1 is a possible D gene (5 bases). Per germline, CDR1 SNHLY and CDR2 FYNNEI. The V end lost 7 bases, the J end lost 2 bases, and 11 bases lay between the germline ends. The CDR3 loop spans 13 amino acids. The CDR3, as DNA: TGTGCCAGCAAGGGTCGACAGAACTATGGCTACACCTTC. Protein: CASKGRQNYGYTF.

The chain carries TRBV18 and TRBJ1-2, with D hard to call. The CDR3 is made up of 13 amino acids. Trimming removed 1 base at V and 5 bases at J, with 8 bases between. CDR1 is KGHSH, CDR2 LQKENI, per germline. CDR3 amino acids: CASSPQSAYGYTF. The CDR3 DNA sequence: TGTGCCAGCTCACCACAATCAGCGTATGGCTACACCTTC.

This clone was seen a single time. The gene calls are TRBV7-8 and TRBJ2-1, with D tentatively TRBD2 (6 bases). V lost 5 bases and J 1 base, leaving 15 bases between the germline ends. CDR1 is SGHVS, CDR2 FQNEAQ, per germline. There are 16 residues in the CDR3. The CDR3 DNA sequence: TGTGCCAGCAGCCCTCGGACCCGGGGGTCCTACAATGAGCAGTTCTTC. Residues: CASSPRTRGSYNEQFF.

The rearrangement links TRBV4-2 to TRBJ2-2, with 10 bases lining up with TRBD2. The CDR3 totals 16 residues. CDR1 is LGHNA and CDR2 is YNFKEQ in the germline V gene. With 0 bases clipped from V and 6 bases from J, the junction kept 4 bases outside the gene matches. The CDR3: CASSQEPSGSPGELFF. As DNA, the CDR3 is TGTGCCAGCAGCCAAGAACCTAGCGGGAGTCCCGGGGAGCTGTTTTTT.

This chain connects TRBV14 to TRBJ2-1; D gene unclear. Trimming took off 1 base at V and 9 bases at J, with 10 bases between the two ends. The germline V gene has CDR1 SGHDN and CDR2 FVKESK. The CDR3 runs to 13 residues. CDR3 DNA sequence: TGTGCCAGCAGCCAAGTAATCGGTGGTGAGCAGTTCTTC. Translating gives CASSQVIGGEQFF.

Regarding this clone: At one end the junction does not follow the germline gene, possibly because of a read error. The chain has TRBV7-7 and TRBJ2-2; 10 bases align to TRBD2. Germline lookup yields CDR1 SSHAT and CDR2 FNYEAQ (reference sequence). The CDR3 has 16 amino acids. CDR3 residues: CASSPLAGGNTGELFF. CDR3 sequence (DNA): TGTGCTAGCAGCCCTTTAGCGGGAGGGAACACCGGGGAGCTGTTTTTT. The variable domain in full, with the rest retrieved from reference TRBV7-7 and TRBJ2-2, is GAGVSQSPRYKVTKRGQDVTLRCDPISSHATLYWYQQALGQGPEFLTYFNYEAQPDKSGLPSDRFSAERPEGSISTLTIQRTEQRDSAMYRCASSPLAGGNTGELFFGEGSRLTVL.

The chain joins TRBV10-2 to TRBJ2-3; 10 bases fit TRBD1. The CDR3 runs 15 residues. Germline V gene sequence: CDR1 WSHSY, CDR2 SAAADI. With V trimmed by 5 bases and J by 1 base, 3 bases remained unmatched. The CDR3 loop reads CASSQDRGGTDTQYF. The CDR3 nucleotides are TGCGCCAGCAGTCAGGACAGGGGGGGCACAGATACGCAGTATTTT.

The rearrangement links TRBV19 to TRBJ1-2, with 7 positions matching TRBD1. V shed 6 bases and J 8 bases; nucleotides not matched to a gene: 12. The germline V gene has CDR1 LNHDA and CDR2 SQIVND (reference sequence). This CDR3 is 14 amino acids long. The CDR3 region has the DNA TGTGCCAGTAGCAGCAGGGGGTTCCTATCCGGCTACACCTTC. Its protein product is CASSSRGFLSGYTF.